One T cell receptor (beta chain) is described in this entry. V was pared by 5 bases and J by 11 bases, with 16 bases of the junction left unmatched. Germline loops: CDR1 SGHVS, CDR2 FQNEAQ. The CDR3 is made up of 16 amino acids. The source of the sample is a study of blood T cell repertoires in COVID-19. Study-level information: Sources were T cells, B-cell-depleted T cells, or PBMCs; the material itself was cDNA or gDNA.

Sequenced by immunoSEQ multiplex PCR; TCRdb stores in-frame clones only, minus some. The table includes about 230,000 clones, more than 65% detected once. The chain combines TRBV7-8 with TRBJ1-4, with 8 bases lining up with TRBD1. The source of this sequence is a woman in her thirties or forties who had recovered from COVID-19. Material for sequencing was peripheral blood. CDR3 in amino acids: CASSREGTGLGGKLFF. CDR3 DNA sequence: TGTGCCAGCAGCCGAGAGGGGACAGGCTTGGGTGGGAAACTGTTTTTT.